Listed below are T cell receptor beta chains from one sample, sequenced in a study of response to subunit inactivated influenza vaccine. Each CDR3 protein gets one entry after TCRdb re-called the RT-PCR reads with MiXCR. This sample has about 620,000 distinct CDR3 sequences, with roughly 10% found just once. The sample was also linked to a second study, of T cells expressing NK-cell markers.

Sequenced material: PBMCs from blood, taken on the day of vaccination. The receptor set was obtained from a man aged 50 to 59 who received an inactivated influenza vaccine. CDR3s include the opening cysteine and the closing phenylalanine or tryptophan. Fields, in order: J gene, D gene, V gene, clone size, CDR3 DNA, CDR3 protein. The D gene is left open where the match is weak. Clone size appears in some rows only: once, few, many, or a class for an expanded clone.

TRBJ2-5 . TRBV12-3/TRBV12-4 many TGTGCCAGCAGTTTAGCCCCGAGAGAAACCCAGTACTTC CASSLAPRETQYF
TRBJ1-5 . TRBV7-8 many TGTGCCAGCATAAAATCGGGCAGGAATCAGCCCCAGCATTTT CASIKSGRNQPQHF
TRBJ2-1 . TRBV11-1 . TGTGCCAGCAGCACGGGGGCTGGGCTAGCCGTATTACAACTATACAATGAGCAGTTCTTC CASSTGAGLAVLQLYNEQFF
TRBJ2-1 TRBD2 TRBV20-1 few TGCAGCTGTGCCGGAGTAGTCAGCGGGAGGGACTCCTACAATGAGCAGTTCTTC CSCAGVVSGRDSYNEQFF
TRBJ2-5 . TRBV7-1 . TGTGTCAGCAGGCAGTATCGCAGGAGTCGATCAGAGACCCAGTACTTC CVSRQYRRSRSETQYF
TRBJ1-2 . TRBV6-5 . TGTGCCAGCAGTTATTCGGATCTCTATGGCTACACCTTC CASSYSDLYGYTF
TRBJ2-3 . TRBV20-1 . TGCAGTGCTAGAGCGAGGCGCTTCACAGATACGCAGTATTTT CSARARRFTDTQYF
TRBJ2-7 TRBD1 TRBV6-6 . TGTGCCAGCGACCGGGGACAGGGCCTCGAGCAGTACTTC CASDRGQGLEQYF
TRBJ2-7 TRBD2 TRBV3-1 . TGTGCCAGCAGCAATAGCGGGGGCGGCTACGAGCAGTACTTC CASSNSGGGYEQYF
TRBJ2-7 TRBD2 TRBV20-1 few TGCAGTGCTAGAACTAGCGGGACTACCCCCCCTTGGCAGTACTTC CSARTSGTTPPWQYF
TRBJ2-2 TRBD1 TRBV28 . TGTGCCAGCAGTCCGTCGGACAGGTTCACCGGGGAGCTGTTTTTT CASSPSDRFTGELFF
TRBJ1-5 . TRBV18 few TGTGCCAGCTCACCACCGTCACACAATCAGCCCCAGCATTTT CASSPPSHNQPQHF
TRBJ2-7 TRBD1 TRBV12-3/TRBV12-4 many TGTGCCAGCAGGACCGGGACAGGGGTCAACGAGCAGTACTTC CASRTGTGVNEQYF
TRBJ2-1 . TRBV24-1 . TGTGCCACCAGTGACGTAATCCCAGGACAGCAGTTCTTC CATSDVIPGQQFF
TRBJ2-2 TRBD2 TRBV20-1 . TGCAGTGCTAGAGTCGCGGGAGGAAGGCGGACCGGGGAGCTGTTTTTT CSARVAGGRRTGELFF
TRBJ2-1 TRBD2 TRBV4-3 many TGCGCCAGCAGCCAAGCGGAGACTAGCGGGAACAATGAGCAGTTCTTC CASSQAETSGNNEQFF
TRBJ2-3 . TRBV13 few TGTGCCAGCAGCCCGGATTACGGCCTTAATGTTACGCAGTATTTT CASSPDYGLNVTQYF
TRBJ2-4 . TRBV20-1 few TGCAGTGCTAGATGGCAGGGAAAAAACATTCAGTACTTC CSARWQGKNIQYF
TRBJ2-3 . TRBV14 . TGTGCCAGCAGTCACTCCGGCAGGGGCACAGATACGCAGTATTTT CASSHSGRGTDTQYF
TRBJ1-5 . TRBV24-1 few TGTGCCACCAGTGAAGGCCCCCCCGGGTTTTCGCCCCAGCATTTT CATSEGPPGFSPQHF
TRBJ2-7 TRBD2 TRBV4-2 . TGTGCCAGCAGCCAAAACAGCGGGAGGGCCAACTACGAGCAGTACTTC CASSQNSGRANYEQYF
TRBJ2-3 TRBD2 TRBV12-3/TRBV12-4 . TGTGCCAGCAGGCAGAGCGGGGGGGCCGGAGATACGCAGTATTTT CASRQSGGAGDTQYF
TRBJ2-2 TRBD2 TRBV24-1 . TGTGCCACCAGTGATAATCTAGCGGGGGGGCTGGAGCTGTTTTTT CATSDNLAGGLELFF
TRBJ2-2 TRBD1 TRBV5-1 few TGCGCCAGCGGCGAAGGACAGGTGGCCGGGGAGCTGTTTTTT CASGEGQVAGELFF
TRBJ2-1 . TRBV5-1 many TGCGCCAGCAGCTTGGATGGCACCACCACCTACAATGAGCAGTTCTTC CASSLDGTTTYNEQFF
TRBJ2-1 . TRBV12-3/TRBV12-4 few TGTGCCAGCAGTTTAGCGTTCAGTAAGGAGCAGTTCTTC CASSLAFSKEQFF
TRBJ1-1 TRBD1 TRBV5-1 few TGCGCCAGCAGCTTGGGTTTGCTTGGGACAGGGGGTTTAAACACTGAAGCTTTCTTT CASSLGLLGTGGLNTEAFF
TRBJ2-7 . TRBV29-1 . TGCAGCGTTGAACTGGCTAGCCCTAGCTCCTACGAGCAGTACTTC CSVELASPSSYEQYF
TRBJ1-6 . TRBV7-9 few TGTGCCAGCAGCTTAGCTCTGGGATATAATTCACCCCTCCACTTT CASSLALGYNSPLHF
TRBJ2-2 TRBD1 TRBV7-9 few TGTGCCAGCAGCCACCCTAAGGGGACAGCGAACACCGGGGAGCTGTTTTTT CASSHPKGTANTGELFF